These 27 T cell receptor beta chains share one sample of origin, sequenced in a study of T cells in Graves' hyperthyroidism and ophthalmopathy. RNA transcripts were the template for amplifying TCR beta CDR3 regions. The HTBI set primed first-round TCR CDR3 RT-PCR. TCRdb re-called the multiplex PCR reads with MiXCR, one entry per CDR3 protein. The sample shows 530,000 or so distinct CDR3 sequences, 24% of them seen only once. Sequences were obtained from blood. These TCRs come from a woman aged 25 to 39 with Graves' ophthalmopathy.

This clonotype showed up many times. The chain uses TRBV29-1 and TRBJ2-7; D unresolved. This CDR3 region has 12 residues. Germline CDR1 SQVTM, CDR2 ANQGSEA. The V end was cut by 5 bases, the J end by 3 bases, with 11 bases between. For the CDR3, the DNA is TGCAGCGTTAAATTGGATCGCTACGAGCAGTACTTC. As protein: CSVKLDRYEQYF.

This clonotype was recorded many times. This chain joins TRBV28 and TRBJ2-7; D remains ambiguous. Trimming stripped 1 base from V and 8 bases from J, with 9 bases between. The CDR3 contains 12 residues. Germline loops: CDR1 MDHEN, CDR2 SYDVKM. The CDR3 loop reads CASSLSGRKQYF. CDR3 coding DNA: TGTGCCAGCAGTTTATCAGGAAGGAAGCAGTACTTC.

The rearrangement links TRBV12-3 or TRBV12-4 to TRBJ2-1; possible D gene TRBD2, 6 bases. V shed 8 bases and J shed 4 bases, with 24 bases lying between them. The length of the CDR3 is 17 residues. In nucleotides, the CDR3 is TGTGCCAGCTCGGGACTCGGCGGCCCTAGCCCTTACAATGAGCAGTTCTTC. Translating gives CASSGLGGPSPYNEQFF.

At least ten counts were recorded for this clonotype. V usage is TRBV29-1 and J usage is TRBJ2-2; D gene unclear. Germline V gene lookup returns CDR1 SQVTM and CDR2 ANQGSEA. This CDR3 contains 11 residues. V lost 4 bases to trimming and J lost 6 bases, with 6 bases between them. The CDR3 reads CSVGRAGELFF. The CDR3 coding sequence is TGCAGCGTTGGAAGGGCCGGGGAGCTGTTTTTT.

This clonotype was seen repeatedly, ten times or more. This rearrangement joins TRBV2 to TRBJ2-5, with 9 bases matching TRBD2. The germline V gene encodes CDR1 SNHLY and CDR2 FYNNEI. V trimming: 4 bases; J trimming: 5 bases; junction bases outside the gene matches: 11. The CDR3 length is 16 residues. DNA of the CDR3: TGTGCCAGCAGTGGGGGGCTAGCGGGAACGCGGGAGACCCAGTACTTC. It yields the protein CASSGGLAGTRETQYF. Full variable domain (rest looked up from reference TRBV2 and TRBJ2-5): EPEVTQTPSHQVTQMGQEVILRCVPISNHLYFYWYRQILGQKVEFLVSFYNNEISEKSEIFDDQFSVERPDGSNFTLKIRSTKLEDSAMYFCASSGGLAGTRETQYFGPGTRLLVL.

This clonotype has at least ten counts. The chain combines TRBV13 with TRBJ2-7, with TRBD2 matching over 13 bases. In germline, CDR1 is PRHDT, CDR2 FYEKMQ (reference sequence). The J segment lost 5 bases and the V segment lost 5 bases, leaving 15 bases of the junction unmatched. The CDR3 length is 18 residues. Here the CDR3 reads CASSPRTSGGGGADEQYF. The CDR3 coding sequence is TGTGCCAGCAGCCCACGGACTAGCGGGGGCGGGGGGGCCGACGAGCAGTACTTC.

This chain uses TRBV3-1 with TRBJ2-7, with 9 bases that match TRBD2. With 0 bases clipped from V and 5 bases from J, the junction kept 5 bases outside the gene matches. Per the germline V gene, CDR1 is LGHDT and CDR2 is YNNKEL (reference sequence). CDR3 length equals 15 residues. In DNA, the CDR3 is TGTGCCAGCAGCCAAGAAGCGGGACTAGCCCACGAGCAGTACTTC. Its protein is CASSQEAGLAHEQYF.

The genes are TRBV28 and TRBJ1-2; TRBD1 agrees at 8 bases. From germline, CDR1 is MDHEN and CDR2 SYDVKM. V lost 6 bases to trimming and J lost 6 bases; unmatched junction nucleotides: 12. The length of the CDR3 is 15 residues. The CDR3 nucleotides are TGTGCCAGCAGACGGTCGACAGGGGCAGATGATGGCTACACCTTC. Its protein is CASRRSTGADDGYTF.

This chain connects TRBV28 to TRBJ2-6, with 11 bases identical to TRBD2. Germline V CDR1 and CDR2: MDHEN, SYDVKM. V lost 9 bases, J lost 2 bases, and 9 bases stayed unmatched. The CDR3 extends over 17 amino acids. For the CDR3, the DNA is TGTGCCAGTTACACTAGCGGGAGTTTCGCTGGGGCCAACGTCCTGACTTTC. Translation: CASYTSGSFAGANVLTF.

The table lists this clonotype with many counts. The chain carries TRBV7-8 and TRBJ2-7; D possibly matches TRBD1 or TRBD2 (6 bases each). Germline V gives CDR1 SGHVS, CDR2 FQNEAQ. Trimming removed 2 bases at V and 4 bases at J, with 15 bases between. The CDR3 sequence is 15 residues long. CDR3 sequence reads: CASSLRGESGYEQYF. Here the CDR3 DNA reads TGTGCCAGCAGCTTAAGGGGGGAATCTGGGTACGAGCAGTACTTC.

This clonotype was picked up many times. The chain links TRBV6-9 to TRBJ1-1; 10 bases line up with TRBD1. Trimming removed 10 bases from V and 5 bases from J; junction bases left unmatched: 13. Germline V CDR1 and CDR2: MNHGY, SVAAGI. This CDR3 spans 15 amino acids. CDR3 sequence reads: CAIVPGQGTGTEAFF. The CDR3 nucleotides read TGTGCCATCGTCCCGGGACAGGGGACGGGAACTGAAGCTTTCTTT.

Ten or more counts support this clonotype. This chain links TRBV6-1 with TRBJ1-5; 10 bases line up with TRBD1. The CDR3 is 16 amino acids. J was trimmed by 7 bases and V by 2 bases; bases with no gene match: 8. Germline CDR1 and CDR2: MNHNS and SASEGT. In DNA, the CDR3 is TGTGCCAGCAGTGAAACCGGGACAGGGGCCAGCCAGCCCCAGCATTTT. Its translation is CASSETGTGASQPQHF.

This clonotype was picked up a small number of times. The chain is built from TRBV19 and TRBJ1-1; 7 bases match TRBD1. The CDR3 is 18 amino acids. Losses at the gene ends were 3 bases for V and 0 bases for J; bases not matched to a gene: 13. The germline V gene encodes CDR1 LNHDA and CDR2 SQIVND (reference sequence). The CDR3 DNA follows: TGTGCCAGTAGTATTCCCCGGGACAGCTCGGTCATGAACACTGAAGCTTTCTTT. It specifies CASSIPRDSSVMNTEAFF.

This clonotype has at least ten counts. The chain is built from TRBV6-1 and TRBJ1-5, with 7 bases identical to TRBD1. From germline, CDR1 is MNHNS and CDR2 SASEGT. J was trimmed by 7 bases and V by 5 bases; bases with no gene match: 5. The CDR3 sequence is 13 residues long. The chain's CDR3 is CASSTTGPQPQHF. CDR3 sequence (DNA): TGTGCCAGCAGTACGACAGGGCCCCAGCCCCAGCATTTT.

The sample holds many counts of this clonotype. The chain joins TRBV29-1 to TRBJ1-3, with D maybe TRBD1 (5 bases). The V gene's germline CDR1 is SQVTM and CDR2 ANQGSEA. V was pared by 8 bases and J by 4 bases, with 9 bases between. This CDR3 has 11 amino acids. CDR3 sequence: CSSRTGNTIYF. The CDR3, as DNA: TGCAGCTCCCGGACAGGAAACACCATATATTTT.

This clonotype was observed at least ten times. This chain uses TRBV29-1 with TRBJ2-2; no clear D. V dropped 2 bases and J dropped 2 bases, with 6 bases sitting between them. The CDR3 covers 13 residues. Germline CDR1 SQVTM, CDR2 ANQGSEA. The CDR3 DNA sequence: TGCAGCGTTGAATCGGGTAACACCGGGGAGCTGTTTTTT. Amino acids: CSVESGNTGELFF.

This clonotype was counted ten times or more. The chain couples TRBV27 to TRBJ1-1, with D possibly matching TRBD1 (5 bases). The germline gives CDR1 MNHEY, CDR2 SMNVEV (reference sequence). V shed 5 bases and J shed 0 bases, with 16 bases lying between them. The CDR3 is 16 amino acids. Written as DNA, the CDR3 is TGTGCCAGCAGTCCAATGCTCTGGGGCGTGAACACTGAAGCTTTCTTT. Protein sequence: CASSPMLWGVNTEAFF.

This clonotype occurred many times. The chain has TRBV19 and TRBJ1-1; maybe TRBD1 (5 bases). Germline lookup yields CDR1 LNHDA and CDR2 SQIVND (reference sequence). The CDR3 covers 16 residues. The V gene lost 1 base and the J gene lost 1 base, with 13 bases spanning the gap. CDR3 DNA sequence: TGTGCCAGTAGTATAGGATGGGGCGACAAGAACACTGAAGCTTTCTTT. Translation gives CASSIGWGDKNTEAFF.

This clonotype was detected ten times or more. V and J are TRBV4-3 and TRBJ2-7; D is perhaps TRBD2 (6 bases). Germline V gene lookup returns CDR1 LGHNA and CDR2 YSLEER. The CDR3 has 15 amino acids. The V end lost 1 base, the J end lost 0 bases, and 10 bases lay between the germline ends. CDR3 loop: CASSQVAGSSYEQYF. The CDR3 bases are TGCGCCAGCAGCCAAGTTGCGGGGAGCTCCTACGAGCAGTACTTC.

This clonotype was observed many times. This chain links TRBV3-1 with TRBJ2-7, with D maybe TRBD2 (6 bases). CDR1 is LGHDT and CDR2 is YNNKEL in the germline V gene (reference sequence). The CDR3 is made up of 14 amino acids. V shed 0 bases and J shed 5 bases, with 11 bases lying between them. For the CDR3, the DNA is TGTGCCAGCAGCCAAGAGTCCGGCGGGGACGAGCAGTACTTC. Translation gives CASSQESGGDEQYF.

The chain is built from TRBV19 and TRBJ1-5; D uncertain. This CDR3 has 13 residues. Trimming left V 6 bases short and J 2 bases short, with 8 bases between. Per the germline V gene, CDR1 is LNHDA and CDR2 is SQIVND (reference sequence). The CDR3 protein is CASRVWGNQPQHF. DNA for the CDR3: TGTGCCAGTAGAGTCTGGGGCAATCAGCCCCAGCATTTT. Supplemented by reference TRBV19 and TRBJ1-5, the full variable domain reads DGGITQSPKYLFRKEGQNVTLSCEQNLNHDAMYWYRQDPGQGLRLIYYSQIVNDFQKGDIAEGYSVSREKKESFPLTVTSAQKNPTAFYLCASRVWGNQPQHFGDGTRLSIL.

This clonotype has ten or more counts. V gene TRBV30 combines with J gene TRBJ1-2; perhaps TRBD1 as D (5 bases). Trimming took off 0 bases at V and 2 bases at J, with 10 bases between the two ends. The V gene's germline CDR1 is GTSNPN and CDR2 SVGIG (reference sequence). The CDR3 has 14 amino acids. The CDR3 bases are TGTGCCTGGAGTGTCGGGGGGACGAACTATGGCTACACCTTC. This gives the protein CAWSVGGTNYGYTF. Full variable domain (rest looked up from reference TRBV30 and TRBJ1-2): SQTIHQWPATLVQPVGSPLSLECTVEGTSNPNLYWYRQAAGRGLQLLFYSVGIGQISSEVPQNLSASRPQDRQFILSSKKLLLSDSGFYLCAWSVGGTNYGYTFGSGTRLTVV.

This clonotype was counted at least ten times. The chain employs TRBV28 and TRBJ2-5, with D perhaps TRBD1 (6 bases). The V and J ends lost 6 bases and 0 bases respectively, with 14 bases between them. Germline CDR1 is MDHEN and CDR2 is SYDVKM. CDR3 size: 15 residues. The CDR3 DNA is TGTGCCAGCAGCCCACAGGGCCCGTACCAAGAGACCCAGTACTTC. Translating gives CASSPQGPYQETQYF. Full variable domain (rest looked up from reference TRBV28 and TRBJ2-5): DVKVTQSSRYLVKRTGEKVFLECVQDMDHENMFWYRQDPGLGLRLIYFSYDVKMKEKGDIPEGYSVSREKKERFSLILESASTNQTSMYLCASSPQGPYQETQYFGPGTRLLVL.

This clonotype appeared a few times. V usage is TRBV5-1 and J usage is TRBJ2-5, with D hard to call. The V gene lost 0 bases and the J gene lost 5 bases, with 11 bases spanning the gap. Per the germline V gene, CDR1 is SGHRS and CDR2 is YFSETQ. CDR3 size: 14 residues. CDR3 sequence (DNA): TGCGCCAGCAGCTTGGGTTTGAATGGGGAGACCCAGTACTTC. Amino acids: CASSLGLNGETQYF.

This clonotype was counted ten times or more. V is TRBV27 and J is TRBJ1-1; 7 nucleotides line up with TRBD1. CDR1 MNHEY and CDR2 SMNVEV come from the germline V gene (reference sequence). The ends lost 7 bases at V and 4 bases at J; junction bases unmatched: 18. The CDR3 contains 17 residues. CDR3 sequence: CASKPGQLRNLGTEAFF. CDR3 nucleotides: TGTGCCAGCAAACCGGGACAGTTGAGGAATTTGGGCACTGAAGCTTTCTTT.

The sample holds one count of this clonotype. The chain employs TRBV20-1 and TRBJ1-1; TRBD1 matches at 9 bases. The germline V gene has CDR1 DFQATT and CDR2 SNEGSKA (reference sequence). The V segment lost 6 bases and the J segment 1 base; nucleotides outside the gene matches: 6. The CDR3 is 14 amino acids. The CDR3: CSATDRGANTEAFF. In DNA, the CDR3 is TGCAGTGCGACAGACAGGGGGGCGAACACTGAAGCTTTCTTT.

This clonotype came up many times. CDR3 region: CATSDHTGTGSGTGELFF. Written as DNA, the CDR3 is TGTGCCACCAGTGACCACACCGGGACAGGGAGTGGCACCGGGGAGCTGTTTTTT. The chain carries TRBV24-1 and TRBJ2-2, with 9 bases matching TRBD1. Germline V gives CDR1 KGHDR, CDR2 SFDVKD. The V and J ends lost 4 bases and 4 bases, in that order; junction bases with no gene match: 12. This CDR3 is 18 amino acids long.